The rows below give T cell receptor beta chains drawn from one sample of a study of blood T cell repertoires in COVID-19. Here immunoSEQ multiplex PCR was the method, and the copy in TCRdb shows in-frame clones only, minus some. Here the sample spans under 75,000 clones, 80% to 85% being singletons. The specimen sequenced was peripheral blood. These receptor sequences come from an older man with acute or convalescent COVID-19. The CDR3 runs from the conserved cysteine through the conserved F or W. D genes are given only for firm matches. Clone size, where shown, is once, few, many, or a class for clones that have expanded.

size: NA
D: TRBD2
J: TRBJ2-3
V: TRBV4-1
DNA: TGCGCCAGCAGCCATGCAGCGGGAGCAGATACGCAGTATTTT
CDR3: CASSHAAGADTQYF

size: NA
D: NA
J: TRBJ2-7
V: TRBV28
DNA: TGTGCCAGCAGGGGCCGTAAGTACGAGCAGTACTTC
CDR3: CASRGRKYEQYF

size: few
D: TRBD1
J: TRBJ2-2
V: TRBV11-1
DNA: TGTGCCGGGACAGGGTCTCCATCCGGGGAGCTGTTTTTT
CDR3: CAGTGSPSGELFF

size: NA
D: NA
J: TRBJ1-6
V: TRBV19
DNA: TGTGCCAGTAATGAGGGGGGGGGCCATAATTCACCCCTCCACTTT
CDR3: CASNEGGGHNSPLHF

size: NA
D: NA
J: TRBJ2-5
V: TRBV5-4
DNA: TGTGCCAGCAGCTTGGTAGGGGGAGAGACCCAGTACTTC
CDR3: CASSLVGGETQYF

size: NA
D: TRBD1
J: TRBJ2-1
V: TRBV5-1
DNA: TGCGCCAGCAGCTTCGTAACCGGGACAGGGGTGGACAATGAGCAGTTCTTC
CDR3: CASSFVTGTGVDNEQFF

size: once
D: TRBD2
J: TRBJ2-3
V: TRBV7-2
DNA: TGTGCCAGCAGCTTTCCGGGACTATCCCCCCCCGATACGCAGTATTTT
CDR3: CASSFPGLSPPDTQYF

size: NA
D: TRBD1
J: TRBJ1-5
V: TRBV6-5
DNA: TGTGCCAGCAGTCCTACAACAGGGGGTGGACAGCCCCAGCATTTT
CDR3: CASSPTTGGGQPQHF

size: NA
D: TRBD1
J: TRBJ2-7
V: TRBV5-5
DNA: TGTGCCAGCAGCTTGGGACAGGGTCCCTACGAGCAGTACTTC
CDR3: CASSLGQGPYEQYF

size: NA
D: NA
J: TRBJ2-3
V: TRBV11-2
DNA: TGTGCCAGCAGCTTAGAAGGGGGTAGAAGGGGCGCAGATACGCAGTATTTT
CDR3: CASSLEGGRRGADTQYF

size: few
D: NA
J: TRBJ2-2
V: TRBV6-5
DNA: TGTGCCAGCACCCGGGTTTTCACCGGGGAGCTGTTTTTT
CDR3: CASTRVFTGELFF

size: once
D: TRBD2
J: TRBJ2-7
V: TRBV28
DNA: TGTGCCAGCAGTTCCTTCTGGACTAGCGGGAGGGCCTACGAGCAGTACTTC
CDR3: CASSSFWTSGRAYEQYF

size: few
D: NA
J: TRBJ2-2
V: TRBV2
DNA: TGTGCCAGCGGCACGGGTTTCACCGGGGAGCTGTTTTTT
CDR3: CASGTGFTGELFF

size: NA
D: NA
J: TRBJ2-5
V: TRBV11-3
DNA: TGTGCCAGCAGCTTTGACATACAAGAGACCCAGTACTTC
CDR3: CASSFDIQETQYF

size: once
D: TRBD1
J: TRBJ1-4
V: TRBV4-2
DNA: TGTGCCAGCAGCCAAACCCTACAGGGGTCGGAAAAACTGTTTTTT
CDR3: CASSQTLQGSEKLFF

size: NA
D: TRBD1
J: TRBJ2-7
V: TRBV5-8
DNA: TGTGCCAGCAGCTTGAGTGGCACAGGGGGAGTAAGCGAGCAGTACTTC
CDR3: CASSLSGTGGVSEQYF

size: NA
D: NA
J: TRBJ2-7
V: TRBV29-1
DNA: TGCAGCGTTGAAGATCTGGGCAGGGTGGGGTACGAGCAGTACTTC
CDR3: CSVEDLGRVGYEQYF

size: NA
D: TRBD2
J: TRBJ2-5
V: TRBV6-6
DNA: TGTGCCACCGAAGGGCGCAGCGGGGGGGGGCAAGAGACCCAGTACTTC
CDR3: CATEGRSGGGQETQYF

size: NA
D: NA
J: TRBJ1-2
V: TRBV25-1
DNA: TGTGCCAGCAGTCCGCGAGTGGGGGGATATTCTGGCTACACCTTC
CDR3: CASSPRVGGYSGYTF

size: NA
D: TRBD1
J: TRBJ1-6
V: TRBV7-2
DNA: TGTGCCAGTCAACAGGGGATCTCAGCACCCCTCCACTTT
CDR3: CASQQGISAPLHF